Sequencing of this TCR beta chain was carried out in a study of blood T cell repertoires in COVID-19. Study overall: The origin of the acute and convalescent COVID-19 samples was the United States, Italy and Spain. In each case, the material was cDNA or gDNA derived from T cells, B-cell-depleted T cells, or PBMCs.

The repertoire was sequenced with immunoSEQ multiplex PCR; TCRdb's copy has only in-frame clones and lacks some. The sample lists 200,000 to 250,000 clones, around 83% seen once, with roughly 10% in the top ten. After removal of 5 bases from V and 16 bases from J, the junction contained 15 bases not matched to a gene. The CDR3 length is 14 residues. Germline CDR1 and CDR2: LNHDA and SQIVND (reference sequence). The receptor's source is a woman aged 45-59 years with COVID-19, enrolled during active disease. The sequencing sample was made of peripheral blood. The chain carries TRBV19 and TRBJ2-1; TRBD1 agrees at 9 bases. The CDR3 here is CASSPRTKPGQGFF. In DNA, the CDR3 is TGTGCCAGTAGTCCAAGGACAAAACCGGGACAGGGTTTCTTC.